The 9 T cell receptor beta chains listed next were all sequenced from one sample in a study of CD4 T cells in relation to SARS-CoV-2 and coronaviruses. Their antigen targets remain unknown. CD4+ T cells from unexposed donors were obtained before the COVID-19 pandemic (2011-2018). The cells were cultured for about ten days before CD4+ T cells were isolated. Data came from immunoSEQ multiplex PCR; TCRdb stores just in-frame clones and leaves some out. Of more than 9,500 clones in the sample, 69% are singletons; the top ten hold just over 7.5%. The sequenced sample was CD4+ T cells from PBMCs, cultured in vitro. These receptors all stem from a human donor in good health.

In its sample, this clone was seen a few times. The CDR3 DNA sequence: TGTGCCAGCTTTTGGCAGGGGGAGACGGTAGCTTTCTTT. It codes for CASFWQGETVAFF. The rearrangement joins TRBV6-5 to TRBJ1-1; 7 bases line up with TRBD1. CDR3 size: 13 residues. Germline V gives CDR1 MNHEY, CDR2 SVGAGI. V trimming: 8 bases; J trimming: 10 bases; junction bases outside the gene matches: 13.

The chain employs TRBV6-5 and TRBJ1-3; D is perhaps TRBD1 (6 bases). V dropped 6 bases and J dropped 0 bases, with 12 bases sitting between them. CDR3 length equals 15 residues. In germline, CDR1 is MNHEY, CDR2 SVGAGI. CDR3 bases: TGTGCCAGCAGCCGAGGACAGTCCTCTGGAAACACCATATATTTT. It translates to CASSRGQSSGNTIYF.

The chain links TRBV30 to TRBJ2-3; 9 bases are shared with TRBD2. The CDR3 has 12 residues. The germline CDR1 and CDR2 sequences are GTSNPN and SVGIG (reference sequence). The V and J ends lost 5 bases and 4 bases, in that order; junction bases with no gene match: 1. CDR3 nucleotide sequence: TGTGCCTGGGCGGGAGGGGCAGATACGCAGTATTTT. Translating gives CAWAGGADTQYF. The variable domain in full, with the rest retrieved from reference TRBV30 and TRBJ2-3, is SQTIHQWPATLVQPVGSPLSLECTVEGTSNPNLYWYRQAAGRGLQLLFYSVGIGQISSEVPQNLSASRPQDRQFILSSKKLLLSDSGFYLCAWAGGADTQYFGPGTRLTVL.

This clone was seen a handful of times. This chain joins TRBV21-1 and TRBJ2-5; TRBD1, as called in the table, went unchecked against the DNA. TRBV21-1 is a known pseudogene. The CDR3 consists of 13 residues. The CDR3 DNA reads TGTGCCAGCAGCCCGGGACAGCGGGAGACCCAGTACTTC. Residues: CASSPGQRETQYF.

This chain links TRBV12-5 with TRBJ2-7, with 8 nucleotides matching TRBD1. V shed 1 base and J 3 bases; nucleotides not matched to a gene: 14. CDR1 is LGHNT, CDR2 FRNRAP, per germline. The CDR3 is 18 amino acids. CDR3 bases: TGTGCTAGTGGTTTGGCCCGCCTCCCCTCCGGGACAGGCTACGAGCAGTACTTC. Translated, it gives CASGLARLPSGTGYEQYF.

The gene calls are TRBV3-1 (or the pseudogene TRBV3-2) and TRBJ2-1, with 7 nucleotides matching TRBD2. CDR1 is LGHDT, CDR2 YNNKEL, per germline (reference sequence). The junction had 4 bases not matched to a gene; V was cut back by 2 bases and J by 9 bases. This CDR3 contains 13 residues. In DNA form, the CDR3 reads TGTGCCAGCAGCCAAAGGACTAGTAGTGAGCAGTTCTTC. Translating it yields CASSQRTSSEQFF.

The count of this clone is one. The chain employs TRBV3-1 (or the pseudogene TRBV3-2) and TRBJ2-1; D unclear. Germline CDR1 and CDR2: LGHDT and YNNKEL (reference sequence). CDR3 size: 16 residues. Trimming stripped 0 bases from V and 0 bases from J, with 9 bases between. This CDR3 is CASSQDPASSYNEQFF. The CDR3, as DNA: TGTGCCAGCAGCCAAGACCCGGCAAGCTCCTACAATGAGCAGTTCTTC.

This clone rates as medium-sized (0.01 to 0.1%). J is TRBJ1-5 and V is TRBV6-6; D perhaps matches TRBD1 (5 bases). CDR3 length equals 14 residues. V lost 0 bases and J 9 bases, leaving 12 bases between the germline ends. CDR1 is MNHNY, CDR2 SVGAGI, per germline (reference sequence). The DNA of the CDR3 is TGTGCCAGCAGTTACTCGAGGGGCCCCATGCCCCAGCATTTT. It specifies CASSYSRGPMPQHF.

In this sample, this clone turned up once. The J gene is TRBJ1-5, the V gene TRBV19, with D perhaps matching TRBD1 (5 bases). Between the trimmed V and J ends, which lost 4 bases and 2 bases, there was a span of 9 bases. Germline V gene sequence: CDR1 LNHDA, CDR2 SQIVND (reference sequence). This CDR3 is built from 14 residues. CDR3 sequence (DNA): TGTGCCAGTAGTAAGCAGGGCGGCAATCAGCCCCAGCATTTT. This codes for CASSKQGGNQPQHF.